Following are 15 T cell receptor beta chains from one sample sequenced in a study of T cell responses to AZD1222 COVID-19 vaccine. Some clones are missing from TCRdb's copy, which holds only in-frame ones; the method was immunoSEQ multiplex PCR. The sample carries 150,000 to 200,000 clones, around nine tenths recorded once. The sample was peripheral blood, taken on day 0 of AZD1222 vaccination. Source of these receptors: an adult in good health.

The chain combines TRBV2 with TRBJ1-2, with D maybe TRBD1 (6 bases). Per the germline V gene, CDR1 is SNHLY and CDR2 is FYNNEI. V shed 5 bases and J shed 4 bases, with 11 bases lying between them. The CDR3 is made up of 13 amino acids. The chain's CDR3 is CASSKDSIYGYTF. The DNA for the CDR3 is TGTGCCAGCAGTAAGGACAGCATCTATGGCTACACCTTC.

This clone was seen just once. This sequence joins TRBV4-1 and TRBJ2-1, with D unresolved. The CDR3 totals 15 residues. Germline lookup yields CDR1 MGHRA and CDR2 YSYEKL. The V gene lost 1 base and the J gene lost 0 bases, with 7 bases spanning the gap. The CDR3 here is CASSQASSSYNEQFF. The CDR3 DNA is TGCGCCAGCAGCCAAGCCTCGAGCTCCTACAATGAGCAGTTCTTC.

This rearrangement joins TRBV6-5 to TRBJ1-5; 8 positions match TRBD1. The CDR3 loop spans 16 amino acids. In germline, CDR1 is MNHEY, CDR2 SVGAGI. The junction had 7 bases not matched to a gene; V was cut back by 4 bases and J by 2 bases. The CDR3: CASSSRTGRGNQPQHF. As DNA, the CDR3 is TGTGCCAGCAGTTCACGGACAGGGAGGGGCAATCAGCCCCAGCATTTT.

The gene calls are TRBV6-2 or TRBV6-3 and TRBJ1-5, with D possibly TRBD1 on 5 matching bases. The CDR3 has 14 amino acids. Germline assignment: CDR1 MNHEY and CDR2 SVGEGT. Trimming removed 2 bases from V and 14 bases from J, with 19 bases in between. This CDR3 reads CASSYDGRALRKHF. The CDR3 bases are TGTGCCAGCAGTTACGACGGCAGGGCCTTACGTAAGCATTTT.

This clone has only a few counts. The J gene is TRBJ2-7, the V gene TRBV7-2; 10 nucleotides line up with TRBD1. CDR1 is SGHTA, CDR2 FQGNSA, per germline. After removal of 4 bases from V and 6 bases from J, the junction contained 9 bases not matched to a gene. This CDR3 comprises 15 residues. The CDR3 sequence is CASSSQRDRGGEQYF. For the CDR3, the DNA is TGTGCCAGCAGCTCTCAAAGGGACAGGGGAGGCGAGCAGTACTTC.

The V call is TRBV30, the J call TRBJ1-1; D remains unclear. The CDR3 length is 13 residues. Germline CDR1 and CDR2: GTSNPN and SVGIG (reference sequence). Trimming removed 0 bases from V and 1 base from J, with 6 bases in between. CDR3 region: CAWSVQTNTEAFF. In DNA, the CDR3 is TGTGCCTGGAGTGTACAGACGAACACTGAAGCTTTCTTT.

This chain joins TRBV14 and TRBJ1-6; the D gene is possibly TRBD1 (5 bases). CDR3 length: 14 residues. CDR1 SGHDN and CDR2 FVKESK come from the germline V gene. V was clipped by 6 bases and J by 7 bases, with 13 bases between them. This CDR3 reads CASRGDGGNSPLHF. CDR3 bases: TGTGCCAGCAGAGGGGATGGAGGGAATTCACCCCTCCACTTT.

Of note for this clone: In the same sample, other DNA sequences code for this CDR3. This chain connects TRBV15 to TRBJ1-5; D uncertain. The CDR3 runs to 14 residues. Germline V lookup: CDR1 LNHNV, CDR2 YYDKDF (reference sequence). The V and J ends lost 0 bases and 2 bases respectively, with 5 bases between them. The CDR3 nucleotides are TGTGCCACCAGCAGAGATACTGGCAATCAGCCCCAGCATTTT. Its translation: CATSRDTGNQPQHF.

The chain links TRBV11-2 to TRBJ1-2, with D possibly matching TRBD1 (5 bases). The CDR3 loop spans 13 amino acids. Germline CDR1 is SGHAT and CDR2 is FQNNGV. V shed 5 bases and J shed 8 bases, with 15 bases lying between them. The CDR3 spells CASSPMTWGGYTF. The DNA for the CDR3 is TGTGCCAGCAGCCCTATGACATGGGGGGGCTACACCTTC. The whole variable domain, remainder taken from reference TRBV11-2 and TRBJ1-2, is EAGVAQSPRYKIIEKRQSVAFWCNPISGHATLYWYQQILGQGPKLLIQFQNNGVVDDSQLPKDRFSAERLKGVDSTLKIQPAKLEDSAVYLCASSPMTWGGYTFGSGTRLTVV.

The chain is built from TRBV5-1 and TRBJ2-7, with unresolved D. Germline V gene data show CDR1 as SGHRS and CDR2 as YFSETQ. There are 13 residues in the CDR3. Deletions cut 0 bases from V and 0 bases from J, with 4 bases between. The CDR3 loop reads CASSLASSYEQYF. In DNA form, the CDR3 reads TGCGCCAGCAGCTTGGCATCCTCCTACGAGCAGTACTTC.

This chain links TRBV2 with TRBJ2-7; the match to TRBD2 covers 7 bases. The trim removed 10 bases at V and 4 bases at J, leaving 7 bases unmatched. The CDR3 runs to 12 residues. CDR1 SNHLY and CDR2 FYNNEI come from the germline V gene. This CDR3 is CATAGLYYEQYF. CDR3 DNA sequence: TGTGCCACCGCGGGACTATATTACGAGCAGTACTTC.

This clone was counted once. The chain joins TRBV5-1 to TRBJ2-7; a weak D match, TRBD1 (6 bases). This CDR3 has 17 residues. In germline, CDR1 is SGHRS, CDR2 YFSETQ. V lost 2 bases, J lost 0 bases, and 18 bases lay in between. The DNA of the CDR3 is TGCGCCAGCAGCTTCGGGACAAAGAGCCCGAGCTCCTACGAGCAGTACTTC. Protein: CASSFGTKSPSSYEQYF.

This chain joins TRBV15 and TRBJ1-5; D gene unclear. The V gene lost 0 bases and the J gene lost 6 bases, with 12 bases spanning the gap. CDR1 LNHNV and CDR2 YYDKDF come from the germline V gene (reference sequence). The CDR3 spans 15 residues. The CDR3 here is CATSRDRGRRQPQHF. CDR3 coding DNA: TGTGCCACCAGCAGAGATAGAGGGAGACGTCAGCCCCAGCATTTT.

The table lists this clone with a count of one. The genes are TRBV3-1 (or the pseudogene TRBV3-2) and TRBJ2-7; 12 positions match TRBD2. Trimming cost V 4 bases and J 5 bases; bases outside gene matches: 6. Per germline, CDR1 LGHDT and CDR2 YNNKEL (reference sequence). CDR3 length equals 15 residues. In DNA form, the CDR3 reads TGTGCCAGCAGCCCCCGACTAGCGGGAGCGGACGAGCAGTACTTC. It yields the protein CASSPRLAGADEQYF.

The rearrangement uses TRBV30 and TRBJ2-1, with TRBD2 matching 7 bases. CDR3 length equals 13 residues. Germline V gene lookup returns CDR1 GTSNPN and CDR2 SVGIG (reference sequence). V was clipped by 3 bases and J by 10 bases; unmatched bases: 9. In DNA form, the CDR3 reads TGTGCCTGGAGGCGGGGGTCTACAATCGAGCAGTTCTTC. It codes for CAWRRGSTIEQFF.